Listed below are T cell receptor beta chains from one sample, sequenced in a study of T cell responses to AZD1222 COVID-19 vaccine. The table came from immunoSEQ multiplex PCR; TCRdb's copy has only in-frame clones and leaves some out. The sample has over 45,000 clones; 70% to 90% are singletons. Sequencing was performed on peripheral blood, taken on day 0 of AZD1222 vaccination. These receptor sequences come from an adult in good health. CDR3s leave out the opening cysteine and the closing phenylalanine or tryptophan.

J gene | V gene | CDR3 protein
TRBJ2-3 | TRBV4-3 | ASSQEDPSGSFSDTQY
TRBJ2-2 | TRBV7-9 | ASSLSKNTGELF
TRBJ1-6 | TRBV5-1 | ASSFNMGNSPLH
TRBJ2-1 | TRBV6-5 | ASSRPGNEQF
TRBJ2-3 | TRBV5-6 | ASSLMGGTDTQY
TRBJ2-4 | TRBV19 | ASSISGLPQNIQY
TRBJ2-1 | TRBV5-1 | ASSPERLAEDEQF
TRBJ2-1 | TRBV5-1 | ASSKGVGGNEQF
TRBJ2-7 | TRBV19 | ASSIKWSVGEQY
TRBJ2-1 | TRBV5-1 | ASSYSGTSGYNEQF
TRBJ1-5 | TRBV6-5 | ASSVSYNQPQH
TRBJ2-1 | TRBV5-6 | ASSPRTSGTRVFYNEQF
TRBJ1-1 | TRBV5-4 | ASSWSRGGQWTEAF
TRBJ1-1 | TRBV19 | ASSIQENTEAF
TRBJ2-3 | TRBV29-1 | SVRLAGFTDTQY
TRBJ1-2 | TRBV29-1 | SVEEWTETAHGYT
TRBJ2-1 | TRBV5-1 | ASSRPGQGYNEQF
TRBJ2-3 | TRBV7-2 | ASSLDVDTQY
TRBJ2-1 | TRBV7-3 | ASSFPGITYNEQF
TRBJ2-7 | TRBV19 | ASNHAGGEQY
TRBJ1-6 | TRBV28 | ASKRAGSGSPLH
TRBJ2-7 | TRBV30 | AWTGFRSRDEQY
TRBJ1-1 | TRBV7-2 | ASSSYSPEGTEAF
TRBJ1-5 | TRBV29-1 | SVGEERNQPQH
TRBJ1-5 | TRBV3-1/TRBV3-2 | ASSPGTGPEEPQH
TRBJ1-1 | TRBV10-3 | AINVRDDREAF
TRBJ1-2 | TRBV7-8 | ASSSPEWTGRYGYT
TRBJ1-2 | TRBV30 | AWSPGLRGYGYT
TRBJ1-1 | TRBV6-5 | ASSYSIQANTEAF
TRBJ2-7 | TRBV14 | ASSQARQGWSYEQY
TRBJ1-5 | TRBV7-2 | ASSLGDRGGQPQH
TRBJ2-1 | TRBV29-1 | SVYSTQSFNEQF
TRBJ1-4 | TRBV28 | ASSLKGLDEKLF
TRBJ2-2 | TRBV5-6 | ASSLTQGVGTGELF
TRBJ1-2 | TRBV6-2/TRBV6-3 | ASSYRDNYGYT
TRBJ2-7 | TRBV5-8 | ASSHLRIDTSYEQY
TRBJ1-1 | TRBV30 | AWSPRQEAF
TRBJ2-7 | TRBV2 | ASRGRVYEQY
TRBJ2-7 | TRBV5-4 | ASSPETGDPGEQY
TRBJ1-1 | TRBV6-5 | ASFDRVVFTEAF
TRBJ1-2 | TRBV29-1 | SVEDWGDF